The source of this T cell receptor (beta chain) is a study of shared clonotypes between healthy human individuals. Using immunoSEQ multiplex PCR, the repertoire was profiled, and TCRdb retains in-frame clones only, with some absent. The sample lists about 1,800,000 clones; approximately 94% were seen once. Germline values: CDR1 SNHLY, CDR2 FYNNEI. V trimming: 7 bases; J trimming: 6 bases; junction bases outside the gene matches: 6. There are 13 residues in the CDR3. CD8 cells regarded as naive lacked CD45RO, were positively chosen for CCR7, and omitted terminally differentiated effector memory CD45RA+ cells.

V gene TRBV2 combines with J gene TRBJ1-1; TRBD1 aligns across 9 bases. This receptor was identified in a man aged 18 to 30 in good health. Sequenced: naive CD8+ T cells sorted from blood. Here the CDR3 DNA reads TGTGCCAGCATCGAGGACAGGGGCGCTGAAGCTTTCTTT. Protein: CASIEDRGAEAFF.